This T cell receptor (beta chain) was retrieved from a study of cytomegalovirus exposure and HLA in healthy donors. General study findings and limits: Excluded were some V segments that proved indistinguishable, including TRBV6-2 and TRBV6-3. An ancestry cluster, one associated with Asian ancestry, reportedly showed fewer N-insertions than the approximately 720-donor mean in a later analysis.

The germline gives CDR1 LGHNA, CDR2 YSLEER. Trimming shortened V by 5 bases and J by 4 bases, and 11 bases separated the two germline ends. The CDR3 runs to 13 residues. Healthy individuals who donated bone marrow served as the donors. Nominally healthy donors were sampled, though unrecorded immune exposures were likely. PCR amplification relied on 60 Vbeta primers (plus 13 Jbeta primers). The protocol was immunoSEQ multiplex PCR, while the TCRdb copy is restricted to in-frame clones and leaves out a portion. Here the sample spans nearly 100,000 clones, less than 9.5% being singletons. This clone was seen a handful of times. Its antigen remains unidentified.

The clonotype comes from a man aged 50-60 years in good health and CMV-seropositive. Sequences were obtained from PBMCs. The chain employs TRBV4-3 and TRBJ1-1; TRBD1 is a possible D gene (6 bases). The CDR3 nucleotides read TGCGCCAGCAGCTCACAGGGCGGCACTGAAGCTTTCTTT. As protein: CASSSQGGTEAFF.